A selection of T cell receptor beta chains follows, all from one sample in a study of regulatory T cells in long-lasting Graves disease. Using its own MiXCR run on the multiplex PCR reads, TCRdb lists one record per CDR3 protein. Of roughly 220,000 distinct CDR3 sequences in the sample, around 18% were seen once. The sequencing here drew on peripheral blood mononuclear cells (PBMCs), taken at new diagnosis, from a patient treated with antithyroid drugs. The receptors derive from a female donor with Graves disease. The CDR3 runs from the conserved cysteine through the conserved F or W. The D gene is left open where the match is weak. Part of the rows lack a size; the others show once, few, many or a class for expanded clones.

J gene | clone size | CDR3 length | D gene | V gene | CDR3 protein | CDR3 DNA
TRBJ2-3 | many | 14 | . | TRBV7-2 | CASSSQRSTDTQYF | TGTGCCAGCAGCTCCCAGAGGAGCACAGATACGCAGTATTTT
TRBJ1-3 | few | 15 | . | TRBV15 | CATSRDSGVGNTIYF | TGTGCCACCAGCAGAGATTCGGGGGTCGGAAACACCATATATTTT
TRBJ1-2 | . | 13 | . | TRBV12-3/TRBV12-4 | CASSLAHRYGYAF | TGTGCCAGCAGTTTAGCGCACCGGTATGGCTATGCCTTC
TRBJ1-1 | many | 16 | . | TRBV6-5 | CASSYAAQGMNTEAFF | TGTGCCAGCAGTTACGCCGCCCAGGGGATGAACACTGAAGCTTTCTTT
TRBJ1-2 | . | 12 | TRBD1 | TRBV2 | CASQDRGNGYTF | TGTGCCAGCCAGGACAGGGGAAATGGCTACACCTTC
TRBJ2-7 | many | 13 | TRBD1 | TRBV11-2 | CASKDRGLYEQYF | TGTGCCAGCAAGGACAGGGGCCTGTACGAGCAGTACTTC
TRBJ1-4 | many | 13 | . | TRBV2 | CASSGRQDEKLFF | TGTGCCAGCAGTGGAAGACAGGATGAAAAACTGTTTTTT
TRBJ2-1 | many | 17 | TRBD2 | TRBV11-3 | CASSLDRAGTSGRDQFF | TGTGCCAGCAGCTTAGATCGGGCGGGGACTAGCGGGAGAGATCAGTTCTTC
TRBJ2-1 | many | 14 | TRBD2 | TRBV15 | CATSRTSPYNEQFF | TGTGCCACCAGCAGGACTAGCCCCTACAATGAGCAGTTCTTC
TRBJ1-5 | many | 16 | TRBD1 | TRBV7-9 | CASSPWTGGSNQPQHF | TGTGCCAGCAGCCCTTGGACAGGGGGAAGCAATCAGCCCCAGCATTTT
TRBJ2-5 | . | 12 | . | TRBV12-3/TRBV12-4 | CASSLMLETQYF | TGTGCCAGCAGTTTAATGTTAGAGACCCAGTACTTC
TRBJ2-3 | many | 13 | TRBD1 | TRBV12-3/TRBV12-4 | CASRRGQGDTQYF | TGTGCCAGCAGACGGGGACAGGGGGATACGCAGTATTTT
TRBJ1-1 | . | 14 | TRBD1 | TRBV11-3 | CASSQRQGSMEAFF | TGTGCCAGCAGCCAAAGACAGGGGAGTATGGAAGCTTTCTTT
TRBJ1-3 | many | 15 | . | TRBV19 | CASSKRQEYGNTIYF | TGTGCCAGTAGTAAACGACAGGAATATGGAAACACCATATATTTT
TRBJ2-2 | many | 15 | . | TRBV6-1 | CASSDFSMGTGELFF | TGTGCCAGCAGTGATTTCTCCATGGGGACCGGGGAGCTGTTTTTT
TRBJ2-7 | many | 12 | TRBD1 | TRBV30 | CAWSLQGHEQYF | TGTGCCTGGAGCTTACAGGGGCACGAGCAGTACTTC
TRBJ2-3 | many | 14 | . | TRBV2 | CASEQGLFTDTQYF | TGTGCCAGCGAACAGGGTTTGTTCACAGATACGCAGTATTTT
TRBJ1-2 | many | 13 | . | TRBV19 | CASSIGRGVGYTF | TGTGCCAGTAGTATAGGCAGGGGCGTGGGCTACACCTTC
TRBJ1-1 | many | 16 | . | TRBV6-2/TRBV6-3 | CASSYSRVTANTEAFF | TGTGCCAGCAGTTACTCGAGGGTTACCGCGAACACTGAAGCTTTCTTT
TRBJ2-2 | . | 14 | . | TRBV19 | CASSSLVPSGELFF | TGTGCCAGTAGTTCACTAGTCCCATCCGGGGAGCTGTTTTTT
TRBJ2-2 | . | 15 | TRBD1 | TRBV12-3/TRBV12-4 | CASSQRTGVTGELFF | TGTGCCAGCAGTCAAAGGACAGGAGTCACCGGGGAGCTGTTTTTT
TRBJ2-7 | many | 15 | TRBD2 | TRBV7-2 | CASSSRGAGQGEQYF | TGTGCCAGCAGCTCCCGAGGAGCGGGGCAGGGCGAGCAGTACTTC
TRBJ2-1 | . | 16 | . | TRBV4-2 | CASSQETAGSYNEQFF | TGTGCCAGCAGCCAAGAAACCGCTGGTTCCTACAATGAGCAGTTCTTC
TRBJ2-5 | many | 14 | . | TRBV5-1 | CASSLGPTIRTQYF | TGTGCCAGCAGCTTGGGGCCCACTATACGGACCCAGTACTTC
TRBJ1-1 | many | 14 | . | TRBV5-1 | CASTPLGAFTEAFF | TGCGCCAGCACTCCCTTGGGGGCTTTCACTGAAGCTTTCTTT
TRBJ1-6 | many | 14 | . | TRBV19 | CASSQTRGNSPLHF | TGTGCCAGTAGCCAAACCCGCGGTAATTCACCCCTCCACTTT
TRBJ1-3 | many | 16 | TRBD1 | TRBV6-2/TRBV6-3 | CASSEFRTGGGNTIYF | TGTGCCAGCAGTGAATTTCGGACAGGAGGTGGAAACACCATATATTTT
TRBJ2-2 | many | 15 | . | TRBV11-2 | CASSLDRAGTGELFF | TGTGCCAGCAGCTTAGATCGCGCCGGCACCGGGGAGCTGTTTTTT
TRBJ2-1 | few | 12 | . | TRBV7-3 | CASSLTGTEQFF | TGTGCCAGCAGCCTGACCGGGACTGAACAGTTCTTC
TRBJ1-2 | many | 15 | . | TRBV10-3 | CAISESATSNYGYTF | TGTGCCATCAGTGAGTCGGCCACTTCGAACTATGGCTACACCTTC
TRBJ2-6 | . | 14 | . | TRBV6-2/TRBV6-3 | CASRVAGGANVLTF | TGTGCCAGCCGAGTAGCAGGTGGGGCCAACGTCCTGACTTTC
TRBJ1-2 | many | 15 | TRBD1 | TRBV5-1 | CASSPQGETADGYTF | TGCGCCAGCAGCCCCCAGGGGGAGACGGCGGATGGCTACACCTTC
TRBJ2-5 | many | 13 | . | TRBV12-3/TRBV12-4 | CASSPIGWETQYF | TGTGCCAGCAGTCCCATCGGGTGGGAGACCCAGTACTTC
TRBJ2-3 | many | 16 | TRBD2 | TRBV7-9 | CASSLVTSGRTDTQYF | TGTGCCAGCAGCTTAGTGACTAGCGGGAGAACAGATACGCAGTATTTT
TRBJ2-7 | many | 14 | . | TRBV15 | CATSRRGGVNEQYF | TGTGCCACCAGCCGGCGCGGAGGGGTAAACGAGCAGTACTTC
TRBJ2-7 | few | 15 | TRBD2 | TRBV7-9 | CASSATSGLTYEQYF | TGTGCCAGCAGCGCGACTAGCGGGCTCACCTACGAGCAGTACTTC
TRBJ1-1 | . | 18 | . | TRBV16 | CASSQYLRAGGEDTEAFF | TGTGCCAGCAGCCAATACCTCCGGGCGGGGGGCGAAGACACTGAAGCTTTCTTT
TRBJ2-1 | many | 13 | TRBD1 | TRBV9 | CASTVTGVDEQFF | TGTGCCAGCACCGTGACAGGGGTCGATGAGCAGTTCTTC
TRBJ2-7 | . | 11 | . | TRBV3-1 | CASSQGIGQYF | TGTGCCAGCAGCCAAGGTATAGGGCAGTACTTC
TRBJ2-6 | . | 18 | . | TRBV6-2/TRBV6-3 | CASSRRRGGISGANVLTF | TGTGCCAGCAGCCGTCGTCGGGGCGGGATCTCTGGGGCCAACGTCCTGACTTTC
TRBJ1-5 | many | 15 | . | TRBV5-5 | CASSLVITRDQPQHF | TGTGCCAGCAGCTTGGTTATCACGAGAGATCAGCCCCAGCATTTT